This T cell receptor beta chain was documented in a study of cytomegalovirus exposure and HLA in healthy donors. Study summary: The Caucasian-associated ancestry cluster held over 65% of around 380 genotyped donors.

As concerns this clone: The antigen remains unidentified.

Study-wide results and caveats: Sequencing had likely introduced a cluster of highly shared sequence variants as an artifact. The CMV antigen specificity of a few CMV-associated chains was confirmed through in vitro analysis.

Use of 60 Vbeta and 13 Jbeta primers characterized the PCR. Only in-frame clones appear in the TCRdb table, and some are missing; sequencing was by immunoSEQ multiplex PCR. Of approximately 110,000 clones listed, 79% are singletons. The sequence was collected from a woman in her late teens or twenties in good health and CMV-seropositive. Sequenced sample: PBMCs.

CDR3 amino acids: CASSPYGTPVGEQFF. The CDR3, as DNA: TGTGCCAGCAGCCCCTACGGGACACCCGTGGGTGAGCAGTTCTTC. The chain recombines TRBV7-9 with TRBJ2-1; D possibly corresponds to TRBD1 (6 bases). Germline CDR1 and CDR2: SEHNR and FQNEAQ (reference sequence). CDR3 size: 15 residues. Trimming pared 5 bases from V and 9 bases from J, leaving 20 bases between.